This TCR beta chain was profiled in a study of cytotoxic CD8 clonotypes in ibrutinib-treated CLL. Overall study results and limits: Circulating CD8+ T-cell counts were tracked by baseline clonality, which exceeded that of age-matched healthy donors. The study found clonality rose at ibrutinib response, then fell toward baseline at progression.

The intended depth for sequencing was 1 in 200,000 to 1 in 1 million T cells. The data were produced by immunoSEQ multiplex PCR, yet TCRdb's version contains in-frame clones alone and is incomplete. The data hold 250,000 to 350,000 clones, with around 76% observed a single time. Concerning this clone itself: Its specificity is unknown.

This clonotype was obtained from a human donor with chronic lymphocytic leukemia. The specimen comprised PBMCs, sampled at disease progression, from a patient treated with ibrutinib.

The CDR3 DNA reads as TGTGCCATCAGTGACCCTCCGGCAGGGAAGATTGGAAACACCATATATTTT. It specifies CAISDPPAGKIGNTIYF. The chain employs TRBV10-3 and TRBJ1-3; TRBD1 might be the D (5 bases). The CDR3 runs 17 residues. Per germline, CDR1 ENHRY and CDR2 SYGVKD. V lost 3 bases to trimming and J lost 3 bases, with 18 bases between them.